This is a list of T cell receptor beta chains from one sample in a study of long-term antiretroviral therapy in people with HIV. TCRdb keeps only in-frame clones here, not all; method: immunoSEQ multiplex PCR. The data show about 17,000 clones, under 85% seen once. The starting material was unsorted PBMCs, obtained 2.3 years after starting antiretroviral therapy. The receptors here all came from a woman in her forties with HIV. Each CDR3 is given with its conserved first and last residue. D genes are given only for firm matches. Size is omitted from some rows. Given values are once, few, many or a class for expanded clones.

v_call,j_call,d_call,clone_size,cdr3_nt,cdr3_aa
TRBV18,TRBJ1-6,NA,few,TGTGCCAGCTCACCTCAGGAGAATTCACCCCTCCACTTT,CASSPQENSPLHF
TRBV4-1,TRBJ2-7,TRBD2,once,TGCGCCAGCAGCCAAGAGGCACAGGGACTAGACGAGCAGTACTTC,CASSQEAQGLDEQYF
TRBV11-3,TRBJ2-1,NA,NA,TGTGCCAGCAGCTTGGCCGCGGGGAGCTCCTACAATGAGCAGTTCTTC,CASSLAAGSSYNEQFF
TRBV27,TRBJ1-4,TRBD1,NA,TGTGCCAGCAGACTCGGACAGGGACTTGAAAAACTGTTTTTT,CASRLGQGLEKLFF
TRBV6-5,TRBJ1-4,NA,NA,TGTGCCAGCAGTTACTCAGGGGGTGCGGTTGAAAAACTGTTTTTT,CASSYSGGAVEKLFF
TRBV7-9,TRBJ2-2,NA,NA,TGTGCCAGCAGCTTGGGCGGTGCCAACACCGGGGAGCTGTTTTTT,CASSLGGANTGELFF
TRBV9,TRBJ2-6,TRBD2,NA,TGTGCCAGCAGCTCCCCGACTAGCGGGAAATCGTTCGGGGCCAACGTCCTGACTTTC,CASSSPTSGKSFGANVLTF
TRBV6-6,TRBJ2-5,TRBD2,NA,TGTGCCAGCAGTTACACGGGAGGACAAGAGACCCAGTACTTC,CASSYTGGQETQYF
TRBV7-9,TRBJ1-3,NA,NA,TGTGCCAGCAGCGATAACAGGGCCAGGGTCTCTGGAAACACCATATATTTT,CASSDNRARVSGNTIYF
TRBV11-2,TRBJ2-7,NA,NA,TGTGCCAGCAGCTTATCACAGCGGGTGGAGGGTACGTACGAGCAGTACTTC,CASSLSQRVEGTYEQYF
TRBV5-6,TRBJ1-2,NA,large,TGTGCCAGCAGCCCCACCGAGTACTATGGCTACACCTTC,CASSPTEYYGYTF
TRBV6-5,TRBJ1-4,NA,NA,TGTGCCAGCAGTCCGTTTGGGGAGGGTTCGGAAAAACTGTTTTTT,CASSPFGEGSEKLFF
TRBV5-1,TRBJ1-1,NA,NA,TGCGCCAGCAGCTTGAACCCGGGCGGTACTGAAGCTTTCTTT,CASSLNPGGTEAFF
TRBV10-1,TRBJ2-7,NA,NA,TGCGCCAGCAGTCTCTTCGACAATTTGCCCCACGAGCAGTACTTC,CASSLFDNLPHEQYF
TRBV7-2,TRBJ2-3,NA,NA,TGTGCCAGCAGCCAAAGAACCTCGGCGAGGGCCGATACGCAGTATTTT,CASSQRTSARADTQYF
TRBV7-9,TRBJ2-7,TRBD2,few,TGTGCCAGCAGCTCCGGACTAGCGGGGGGGCTAGATCGCTACGAGCAGTACTTC,CASSSGLAGGLDRYEQYF
TRBV29-1,TRBJ2-1,TRBD2,NA,TGCAGCGTCCGCCCAGCGGGAGATATGTATGAGCAGTTCTTC,CSVRPAGDMYEQFF
TRBV9,TRBJ2-7,NA,NA,TGTGCCAGCAGCGTAAGGGGAGGGGGGGGAGATGAGCAGTACTTC,CASSVRGGGGDEQYF
TRBV11-2,TRBJ2-1,TRBD2,NA,TGTGCCAGCAGCAAGAGGGGGACTAGCGGGAGTATATATGAGCAGTTCTTC,CASSKRGTSGSIYEQFF
TRBV7-2,TRBJ2-3,NA,NA,TGTGCCAGCAGCTTAGAATCCCCAGATACGCAGTATTTT,CASSLESPDTQYF
TRBV29-1,TRBJ2-1,NA,NA,TGCAGCGCTCGTACCGGGAGTTACAATGAGCAGTTCTTC,CSARTGSYNEQFF
TRBV5-1,TRBJ1-1,TRBD1,NA,TGCGCCAGCAGCACTACAGGGGGAAGTACTGAAGCTTTCTTT,CASSTTGGSTEAFF
TRBV27,TRBJ1-1,NA,NA,TGTGCCAGCAGTCCACATAATGGGGGGGCCGATGAAGCTTTCTTT,CASSPHNGGADEAFF
TRBV5-1,TRBJ2-1,TRBD1,few,TGCGCCAGCAGCTTGGTGGGACAGCAATACAATGAGCAGTTCTTC,CASSLVGQQYNEQFF
TRBV19,TRBJ1-1,NA,NA,TGTGCCAGTAGTCGATCAGGGAACACTGAAGCTTTCTTT,CASSRSGNTEAFF
TRBV27,TRBJ1-2,NA,few,TGTGCCAGCAGTTTATCGGCAGGGGACTATGGCTACACCTTC,CASSLSAGDYGYTF
TRBV18,TRBJ1-4,NA,medium-sized,TGTGCCAGCTCACCGCAGGTTAATGAAAAACTGTTTTTT,CASSPQVNEKLFF
TRBV15,TRBJ1-2,NA,NA,TGTGCCACCAGCAGAGGGAGGGGGACACCACCCAACTATGGCTACACCTTC,CATSRGRGTPPNYGYTF
TRBV18,TRBJ2-7,TRBD1,NA,TGTGCCAGCTCACTTGACAGGGTTTCCTACGAGCAGTACTTC,CASSLDRVSYEQYF
TRBV25-1,TRBJ1-3,NA,NA,TGTGCCAGCAGTGGGCGGACAGTTCTCAGCCACACCATATATTTT,CASSGRTVLSHTIYF
TRBV4-3,TRBJ2-1,NA,NA,TGCGCCAGCAGCCAAGATCTGCTTTCGACTGAGCAGTTCTTC,CASSQDLLSTEQFF
TRBV7-9,TRBJ1-1,TRBD1,NA,TGTGCCAGCAGCTTTTACGACAGGGGCACTGAAGCTTTCTTT,CASSFYDRGTEAFF
TRBV14,TRBJ2-3,NA,NA,TGTGCCAGCAGCCAAGATGTCTTGATTAGCGCAGATACGCAGTATTTT,CASSQDVLISADTQYF
TRBV29-1,TRBJ2-7,NA,NA,TGCAGCGTTGGTTCCCCCTACGAGCAGTACTTC,CSVGSPYEQYF
TRBV15,TRBJ1-4,NA,NA,TGTGCCACCAGCAGAGAGGGCAGGGCGATTTCTAGAAGGATTTTT,CATSREGRAISRRIF
TRBV27,TRBJ2-3,NA,NA,TGTGCCAGCAGTCCAACCACAGATACGCAGTATTTT,CASSPTTDTQYF
TRBV7-2,TRBJ2-7,TRBD2,once,TGTGCCAGCAGCTTAGATCCTTTCCTAGCGGGGGGCTCCTACGAGCAGTACTTC,CASSLDPFLAGGSYEQYF
TRBV2,TRBJ1-4,TRBD1,NA,TGTGCCAGCAGCTATGGGACAGGCCCTAATGAAAAACTGTTTTTT,CASSYGTGPNEKLFF
TRBV7-8,TRBJ2-2,NA,NA,TGTGCCAGCAGTTTCCAAGATACAGGGAACACCGGGGAGCTGTTTTTT,CASSFQDTGNTGELFF
TRBV27,TRBJ2-7,TRBD1,NA,TGTGCCAGCAGTCTCCAGGGGGAAGAGCAGTACTTC,CASSLQGEEQYF
TRBV30,TRBJ2-7,NA,NA,TGTGCCTGGAGCGACTTCTACGAGCAGTACTTC,CAWSDFYEQYF
TRBV5-1,TRBJ1-1,TRBD1,NA,TGCGCCAGCAGCTTGGCAGGGGGCGACACTGAAGCTTTCTTT,CASSLAGGDTEAFF
TRBV6-5,TRBJ1-2,TRBD1,NA,TGTGCCAGCAGGCCTCCGGGACAGACCTTAATAGGCTACACCTTC,CASRPPGQTLIGYTF
TRBV6-5,TRBJ2-7,NA,NA,TGTGCCAGCTATTCTAGCGACAGGTTGTGGGAGCAGTACTTC,CASYSSDRLWEQYF
TRBV19,TRBJ2-5,TRBD2,NA,TGTGCCAGTACCCCCTCCCCTAGCGGGAGAATGGCGGAGACCCAGTACTTC,CASTPSPSGRMAETQYF
TRBV2,TRBJ2-2,NA,NA,TGTGCCAGCAGTGAACGTGGGAGTGGCACCGGGGAGCTGTTTTTT,CASSERGSGTGELFF
TRBV2,TRBJ1-2,NA,few,TGTGCCAGGGAGAGGATCAGGGAGGTCTCGTTAAGCTACACCTTC,CARERIREVSLSYTF
TRBV10-3,TRBJ2-2,NA,NA,TGTGCCATCAGTGAGTCCGACCTGGGGGGTTCAACCGGGGAGCTGTTTTTT,CAISESDLGGSTGELFF
TRBV5-1,TRBJ1-1,NA,NA,TGCGCCAGCAGCTTGGCCTGGGGGACAGAAGCTTTCTTT,CASSLAWGTEAFF
TRBV11-3,TRBJ2-6,NA,NA,TGTGCCAGCAGCTTCGATGGGGGTCTCTCTGGGGCCAACGTCCTGACTTTC,CASSFDGGLSGANVLTF
TRBV2,TRBJ1-4,NA,NA,TGTGCCAGCCAAGGACAGTCAACTAATGAAAAACTGTTTTTT,CASQGQSTNEKLFF
TRBV10-3,TRBJ2-5,TRBD1,NA,TGTGCCATCAGAGGGCATACAGGGGGTAATGACCAAGAGACCCAGTACTTC,CAIRGHTGGNDQETQYF
TRBV13,TRBJ2-7,TRBD1,once,TGTGCCAGCAGCCCACGAAGACAGGGGACCTACGAGCAGTACTTC,CASSPRRQGTYEQYF